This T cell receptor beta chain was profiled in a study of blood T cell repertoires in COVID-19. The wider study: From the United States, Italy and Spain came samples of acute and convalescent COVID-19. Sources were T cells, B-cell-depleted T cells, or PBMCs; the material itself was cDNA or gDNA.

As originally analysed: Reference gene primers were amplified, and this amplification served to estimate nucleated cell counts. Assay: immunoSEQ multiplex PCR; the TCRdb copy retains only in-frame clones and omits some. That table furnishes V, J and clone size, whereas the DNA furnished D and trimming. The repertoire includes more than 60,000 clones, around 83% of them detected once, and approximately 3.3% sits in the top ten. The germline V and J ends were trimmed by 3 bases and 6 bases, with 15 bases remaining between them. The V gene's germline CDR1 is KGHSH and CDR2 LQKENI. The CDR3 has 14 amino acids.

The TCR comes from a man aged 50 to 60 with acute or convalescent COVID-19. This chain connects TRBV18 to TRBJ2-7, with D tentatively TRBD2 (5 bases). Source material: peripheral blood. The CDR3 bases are TGTGCCAGCTCACCCCCAATTGAGGGTTCCGAGCAGTACTTC. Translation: CASSPPIEGSEQYF.